Below, 24 T cell receptor beta chains from the same sample are listed, as sequenced in a study of blood T cell repertoires in COVID-19 (dated by TCRdb to 2018 to 2020). Receptors were amplified or captured by the immunoSEQ multiplex PCR assay. The clones in this table, taken by TCRdb from immuneACCESS, are in-frame only. Not every clone is retained; where verified, under half of the shortfall comes from an unresolved V gene, and the cause of the rest is unknown. The sample table contains 50,000 or so clones; only one count was recorded for 84% of them. The ten largest make up roughly 2.7% of the sample. Sequenced sample: peripheral blood. These receptor sequences come from a man aged 45 to 65 with acute or convalescent COVID-19.

This clone was seen only once. The rearrangement links TRBV27 to TRBJ2-3; 13 bases fit TRBD2. The germline V gene encodes CDR1 MNHEY and CDR2 SMNVEV (reference sequence). Trimming at V came to 3 bases and at J to 6 bases, leaving 9 bases not matched to a gene. This CDR3 region has 17 residues. As DNA, the CDR3 is TGTGCCAGCAGTTTTGGACTAGCGGGAGTTTTTGGGGATACGCAGTATTTT. It yields the protein CASSFGLAGVFGDTQYF.

This chain links TRBV3-1 (or the pseudogene TRBV3-2) with TRBJ2-1; TRBD1 matches at 7 bases. The CDR3 covers 13 residues. Germline V gene data show CDR1 as LGHDT and CDR2 as YNNKEL (reference sequence). V shed 11 bases and J 7 bases; nucleotides not matched to a gene: 11. CDR3 in amino acids: CASVQGGGNEQFF. For the CDR3, the DNA is TGTGCCTCCGTCCAAGGGGGCGGGAATGAGCAGTTCTTC.

The chain joins TRBV10-3 to TRBJ1-1; D uncertain. The CDR3 consists of 15 residues. V was pared by 0 bases and J by 3 bases, with 11 bases between. The V gene's germline CDR1 is ENHRY and CDR2 SYGVKD. CDR3 DNA: TGTGCCATCAGTGAGTCGGGGTGGGGAGACACTGAAGCTTTCTTT. As protein: CAISESGWGDTEAFF.

J is TRBJ2-5 and V is TRBV6-5; TRBD2 agrees at 9 bases. Germline CDR1 MNHEY, CDR2 SVGAGI. V lost 2 bases to trimming and J lost 4 bases; unmatched junction nucleotides: 8. CDR3 length: 16 residues. The CDR3 region is CASSYLSGGGGETQYF. The CDR3 nucleotides are TGTGCCAGCAGTTACCTTAGCGGGGGAGGAGGAGAGACCCAGTACTTC.

The J gene is TRBJ2-7, the V gene TRBV7-3, with 9 nucleotides matching TRBD1. The CDR3 extends over 14 amino acids. With V trimmed by 2 bases and J by 5 bases, 4 bases remained unmatched. CDR1 and CDR2 (germline): SGHTA, FQGTGA. DNA for the CDR3: TGTGCCAGCAGCTTAGGGACAGGGCAGGACGAGCAGTACTTC. It codes for CASSLGTGQDEQYF. Full variable domain (outside the CDR3, taken from reference TRBV7-3 and TRBJ2-7): GAGVSQTPSNKVTEKGKYVELRCDPISGHTALYWYRQSLGQGPEFLIYFQGTGAADDSGLPNDRFFAVRPEGSVSTLKIQRTERGDSAVYLCASSLGTGQDEQYFGPGTRLTVT.

The J gene is TRBJ2-3, the V gene TRBV3-1 (or the pseudogene TRBV3-2); TRBD2 might be the D (5 bases). The CDR3 loop spans 14 amino acids. Germline V CDR1 and CDR2: LGHDT, YNNKEL (reference sequence). The V gene lost 2 bases and the J gene lost 4 bases, with 10 bases spanning the gap. This CDR3 is CASSQFGGADTQYF. CDR3 nucleotide sequence: TGTGCCAGCAGCCAATTCGGAGGCGCAGATACGCAGTATTTT.

The chain links TRBV12-5 to TRBJ2-7; 9 positions agree with TRBD1. The CDR3 contains 15 residues. Germline V gene data show CDR1 as LGHNT and CDR2 as FRNRAP. The J segment lost 3 bases and the V segment lost 7 bases, leaving 10 bases of the junction unmatched. For the CDR3, the DNA is TGTGCTAGTGCCCCAGGGACAGGGTACTTCTACGAGCAGTACTTC. Its translation is CASAPGTGYFYEQYF.

This chain links TRBV7-8 with TRBJ1-6, with 10 bases that match TRBD1. This CDR3 region has 15 residues. Germline lookup yields CDR1 SGHVS and CDR2 FQNEAQ. J was trimmed by 8 bases and V by 0 bases; bases with no gene match: 1. CDR3 sequence (DNA): TGTGCCAGCAGCTTAGCAGGGACAGGGGATTCACCCCTCCACTTT. Its protein product is CASSLAGTGDSPLHF.

The chain joins TRBV7-9 to TRBJ2-7, with a tentative D call TRBD1 (6 bases). The CDR3 consists of 16 residues. V was cut by 0 bases and J by 0 bases, with 12 bases left in between. Per the germline V gene, CDR1 is SEHNR and CDR2 is FQNEAQ (reference sequence). Written as DNA, the CDR3 is TGTGCCAGCAGCTTAGCCCAGGGGTGGGGCTCCTACGAGCAGTACTTC. Protein sequence: CASSLAQGWGSYEQYF.

To note about this clone: A read error may account for a junction end that differs from germline. The chain uses TRBV4-2 and TRBJ2-7, with 11 bases identical to TRBD2. This CDR3 has 14 amino acids. From germline, CDR1 is LGHNA and CDR2 YNFKEQ. CDR3 nucleotide sequence: TGTGCCAGCAGCCAAGCGCGGTCTAGCGGGAGGAAACACTTC. Translating it yields CASSQARSSGRKHF.

The rearrangement joins TRBV5-1 to TRBJ2-1; 7 bases line up with TRBD1. V dropped 0 bases and J dropped 4; count of bases not matched to a gene: 7. The CDR3 covers 16 residues. The germline gives CDR1 SGHRS, CDR2 YFSETQ. CDR3 loop: CASSLGGTDFYNEQFF. CDR3 coding DNA: TGCGCCAGCAGCTTGGGGGGGACAGACTTTTACAATGAGCAGTTCTTC. The full variable domain, rest sourced from reference TRBV5-1 and TRBJ2-1, is KAGVTQTPRYLIKTRGQQVTLSCSPISGHRSVSWYQQTPGQGLQFLFEYFSETQRNKGNFPGRFSGRQFSNSRSEMNVSTLELGDSALYLCASSLGGTDFYNEQFFGPGTRLTVL.

The chain employs TRBV30 and TRBJ2-2; tentative D call: TRBD1 (6 bases). CDR3 length: 13 amino acids. The V end was cut by 4 bases, the J end by 9 bases, with 15 bases between. CDR1 GTSNPN and CDR2 SVGIG come from the germline V gene (reference sequence). In nucleotides, the CDR3 is TGTGCCTGGAACTTCAAACAGGGCAGGGAGCTGTTTTTT. It encodes CAWNFKQGRELFF.

For the CDR3, the DNA is TGTGCCAGTAGTACGGGACAGGGGAGAGGCTATGGCTACACCTTC. Its protein is CASSTGQGRGYGYTF. The chain uses TRBV19 and TRBJ1-2, with 10 bases aligning to TRBD1. Germline values: CDR1 LNHDA, CDR2 SQIVND (reference sequence). The CDR3 has 15 residues. V shed 4 bases, J shed 4 bases, and the junction held 6 bases outside the gene matches.

In its sample, this clone was seen once. The gene calls are TRBV4-1 and TRBJ2-1; D is possibly TRBD1 (6 bases). Germline values: CDR1 MGHRA, CDR2 YSYEKL. This CDR3 is built from 17 residues. V dropped 0 bases and J dropped 4 bases, with 16 bases sitting between them. CDR3 sequence reads: CASSQDVRTDWYNEQFF. In DNA, the CDR3 is TGCGCCAGCAGCCAAGACGTAAGGACAGATTGGTACAATGAGCAGTTCTTC.

The V gene is TRBV29-1, the J gene TRBJ2-5, with TRBD2 identical over 13 bases. V lost 4 bases and J lost 2; bases outside the gene matches: 7. CDR1 is SQVTM and CDR2 is ANQGSEA in the germline V gene. The CDR3 length is 16 residues. CDR3 nucleotides: TGCAGCGTTGCGGGACTAGCGGGGTTCCAACAAGAGACCCAGTACTTC. Translating it yields CSVAGLAGFQQETQYF.

The chain links TRBV4-2 to TRBJ1-5; the D gene is possibly TRBD1 (5 bases). CDR3 length: 15 amino acids. Trimming removed 0 bases at V and 3 bases at J, with 9 bases between. In germline, CDR1 is LGHNA, CDR2 YNFKEQ. CDR3 sequence: CASSQEGQHNQPQHF. The CDR3 DNA follows: TGTGCCAGCAGCCAAGAAGGACAACACAATCAGCCCCAGCATTTT.

This chain links TRBV7-6 with TRBJ2-3, with TRBD1 matching 9 bases. V trimming: 5 bases; J trimming: 0 bases; junction bases outside the gene matches: 6. Germline V gives CDR1 SGHVS, CDR2 FNYEAQ. The CDR3 loop spans 16 amino acids. For the CDR3, the DNA is TGTGCCAGCAGCCAGACAGGGGGAGGGAGCACAGATACGCAGTATTTT. Amino acids: CASSQTGGGSTDTQYF.

The CDR3 loop is CASSWATDRAQPQHF. The DNA of the CDR3 is TGTGCCAGCAGCTGGGCAACGGACAGGGCTCAGCCCCAGCATTTT. This chain uses TRBV5-5 with TRBJ1-5, with 8 positions matching TRBD1. CDR1 is SGHKS, CDR2 YYEKEE, per germline (reference sequence). Trimming cost V 3 bases and J 6 bases; bases outside gene matches: 8. This CDR3 is 15 amino acids long.

V and J are TRBV30 and TRBJ1-4; TRBD1 might be the D (5 bases). Germline V gene data show CDR1 as GTSNPN and CDR2 as SVGIG (reference sequence). Between the trimmed V and J ends, which lost 4 bases and 7 bases, there was a span of 10 bases. The CDR3 length is 12 residues. CDR3 amino acids: CAWKGVGEKLFF. CDR3 nucleotides: TGTGCCTGGAAAGGGGTGGGTGAAAAACTGTTTTTT.

This chain links TRBV6-6 with TRBJ2-7; 15 nucleotides align to TRBD2. The germline V gene encodes CDR1 MNHNY and CDR2 SVGAGI (reference sequence). The CDR3 extends over 16 amino acids. V shed 6 bases and J 5 bases; nucleotides not matched to a gene: 8. CDR3 residues: CASSAGLAGGNHEQYF. CDR3 sequence (DNA): TGTGCCAGCAGCGCGGGACTAGCGGGAGGAAATCACGAGCAGTACTTC.

The chain recombines TRBV5-1 with TRBJ2-2, with D possibly TRBD2 on 5 matching bases. Germline V lookup: CDR1 SGHRS, CDR2 YFSETQ. Trimming took off 4 bases at V and 6 bases at J, with 13 bases between the two ends. The length of the CDR3 is 14 residues. In DNA, the CDR3 is TGCGCCAGCAGCACCGGAACGGAGGCCGGGGAGCTGTTTTTT. Residues: CASSTGTEAGELFF. Supplemented by reference TRBV5-1 and TRBJ2-2, the full variable domain reads KAGVTQTPRYLIKTRGQQVTLSCSPISGHRSVSWYQQTPGQGLQFLFEYFSETQRNKGNFPGRFSGRQFSNSRSEMNVSTLELGDSALYLCASSTGTEAGELFFGEGSRLTVL.

The chain uses TRBV19 and TRBJ2-7, with a possible D match to TRBD2 (6 bases). Trimming removed 0 bases from V and 0 bases from J, with 6 bases in between. This CDR3 region has 14 residues. Germline CDR1 is LNHDA and CDR2 is SQIVND (reference sequence). The CDR3 region is CASSIEAGSYEQYF. CDR3 nucleotide sequence: TGTGCCAGTAGTATAGAAGCGGGCTCCTACGAGCAGTACTTC.

The V call is TRBV6-5, the J call TRBJ2-7; the D is unclear. The germline V gene has CDR1 MNHEY and CDR2 SVGAGI. The CDR3 covers 11 residues. Trimming removed 5 bases from V and 3 bases from J, with 5 bases in between. The CDR3 protein is CASSTIYEQYF. The CDR3 coding sequence is TGTGCCAGCAGTACTATCTACGAGCAGTACTTC.

V gene TRBV6-6 combines with J gene TRBJ2-7; D is undetermined. The CDR3 has 14 amino acids. The V end lost 0 bases, the J end lost 4 bases, and 10 bases lay between the germline ends. CDR1 MNHNY and CDR2 SVGAGI come from the germline V gene (reference sequence). The CDR3 sequence is CASSYSASRYEQYF. DNA for the CDR3: TGTGCCAGCAGTTACTCGGCTAGTAGGTACGAGCAGTACTTC.